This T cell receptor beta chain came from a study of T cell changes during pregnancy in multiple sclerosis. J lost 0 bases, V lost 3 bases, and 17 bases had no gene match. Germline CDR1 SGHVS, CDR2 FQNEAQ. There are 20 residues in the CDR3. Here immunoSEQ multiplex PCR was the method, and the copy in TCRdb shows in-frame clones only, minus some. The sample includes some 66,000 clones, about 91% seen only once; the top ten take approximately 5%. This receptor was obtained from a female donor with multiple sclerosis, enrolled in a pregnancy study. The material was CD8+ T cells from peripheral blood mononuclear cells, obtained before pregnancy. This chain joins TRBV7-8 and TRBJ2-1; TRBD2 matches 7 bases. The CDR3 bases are TGTGCCAGCAGCTTTTTTTGGGCGGGGGAGGGTCCCGCCTCCTACAATGAGCAGTTCTTC. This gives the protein CASSFFWAGEGPASYNEQFF.